This passage covers 28 T cell receptor beta chains from one sample sequenced in a study of T cells in Graves' hyperthyroidism and ophthalmopathy. RNA transcripts gave rise to amplified TCR beta CDR3 regions. Researchers ran a first-round RT-PCR on the TCR CDR3 using the HTBI primer set. TCRdb analysed the multiplex PCR reads with MiXCR anew, one entry per CDR3 protein. Of a few hundred thousand distinct CDR3 sequences listed, 15% to 17% are singletons. The sample taken for sequencing was blood. All receptors derive from a woman aged 25 to 45 with Graves' hyperthyroidism.

This clonotype was recorded many times. The chain employs TRBV7-2 and TRBJ1-2, with D uncertain. Trimming removed 5 bases from V and 4 bases from J, with 14 bases in between. This CDR3 has 14 amino acids. Germline V gene data show CDR1 as SGHTA and CDR2 as FQGNSA. This CDR3 reads CASSPRTVRYGYTF. The CDR3 DNA follows: TGTGCCAGCAGCCCTCGGACGGTTCGCTATGGCTACACCTTC.

This clonotype was observed many times. V gene TRBV2 combines with J gene TRBJ2-1; D is uncertain. Germline CDR1 and CDR2: SNHLY and FYNNEI. The CDR3 has 16 amino acids. V was pared by 0 bases and J by 2 bases, with 11 bases between. CDR3 loop: CASSEALRTTYNEQFF. In DNA form, the CDR3 reads TGTGCCAGCAGTGAAGCGTTGAGGACCACCTACAATGAGCAGTTCTTC.

Note on this clonotype: This may come from a read error, since a much larger clone is one base off. The chain combines TRBV6-2 or TRBV6-3 with TRBJ2-7; tentative D call: TRBD2 (5 bases). V shed 5 bases and J shed 3 bases, with 11 bases lying between them. The germline V gene has CDR1 MNHEY and CDR2 SVGEGT. The CDR3 runs 13 residues. DNA of the CDR3: TGTGCCAGCAGTCACGGGATTCACTACGAGCAGTACTTC. As protein: CASSHGIHYEQYF.

The CDR3 loop is CASSPPLTDTQYF. Written as DNA, the CDR3 is TGTGCCAGCAGTCCCCCGTTAACAGATACGCAGTATTTT. The chain carries TRBV6-1 and TRBJ2-3; D not resolved. CDR3 length: 13 residues. The ends were cut back, 5 bases at V and 3 bases at J, with 9 bases in the middle. Germline lookup yields CDR1 MNHNS and CDR2 SASEGT.

This clonotype showed up just a few times. V is TRBV12-3 or TRBV12-4 and J is TRBJ2-5; the match to TRBD1 covers 7 bases. CDR3 length equals 13 residues. After removal of 6 bases from V and 4 bases from J, the junction contained 5 bases not matched to a gene. The CDR3 DNA sequence: TGTGCCAGCAGCAACAGGGGAATAGAGACCCAGTACTTC. Protein product: CASSNRGIETQYF.

For this clonotype: It may be a read error: a sequence one base away is much more abundant. The chain joins TRBV12-3 or TRBV12-4 to TRBJ1-1; unclear D gene. The CDR3 covers 11 residues. The CDR3: CAGSLRDEAFF. The CDR3 DNA sequence: TGTGCCGGCAGTTTGCGCGATGAAGCTTTCTTT.

This chain joins TRBV9 and TRBJ2-1; D not resolved. This CDR3 spans 13 amino acids. Between the trimmed V and J ends, which lost 0 bases and 7 bases, there was a span of 8 bases. Germline CDR1 and CDR2: SGDLS and YYNGEE. This chain's CDR3 is CASSVVGINEQFF. DNA of the CDR3: TGTGCCAGCAGCGTAGTAGGGATAAATGAGCAGTTCTTC.

This clonotype has just a few counts. This chain connects TRBV7-9 to TRBJ2-7, with a possible D match to TRBD2 (5 bases). Between the trimmed V and J ends, which lost 4 bases and 0 bases, there was a span of 16 bases. Germline values: CDR1 SEHNR, CDR2 FQNEAQ (reference sequence). The length of the CDR3 is 16 residues. CDR3 region: CASSSERHQPSYEQYF. The CDR3 nucleotides are TGTGCCAGCAGCTCGGAGCGGCACCAACCCTCCTACGAGCAGTACTTC.

This clonotype has a handful of counts. This chain joins TRBV5-1 and TRBJ2-5, with TRBD2 matching 9 bases. This CDR3 has 19 residues. Germline loops: CDR1 SGHRS, CDR2 YFSETQ. Losses at the gene ends were 4 bases for V and 5 bases for J; bases not matched to a gene: 21. The CDR3 region has the DNA TGCGCCAGCAGCCCGACTGGAACGCGGAGCGGGAGGCGGGGGGAGACCCAGTACTTC. Protein sequence: CASSPTGTRSGRRGETQYF.

This clonotype was seen many times. The chain uses TRBV20-1 and TRBJ2-1, with no clear D. Per germline, CDR1 DFQATT and CDR2 SNEGSKA (reference sequence). V was cut by 0 bases and J by 0 bases, with 9 bases left in between. The CDR3 has 15 residues. The CDR3 reads CSARDSKSSYNEQFF. CDR3 DNA: TGCAGTGCTAGAGATTCCAAGAGCTCCTACAATGAGCAGTTCTTC.

This chain connects TRBV9 to TRBJ2-4; 7 nucleotides match TRBD2. CDR3 length equals 18 residues. Trimming at V came to 2 bases and at J to 3 bases, leaving 14 bases not matched to a gene. The germline CDR1 and CDR2 sequences are SGDLS and YYNGEE. DNA for the CDR3: TGTGCCAGCAGCGTGAGTGGTCAGGGAGGGGCCCACAAAAACATTCAGTACTTC. As protein: CASSVSGQGGAHKNIQYF.

This clonotype was detected many times. CDR3 protein: CASRQRQSGGRLLNEQFF. Here the CDR3 DNA reads TGTGCCAGCAGACAACGACAAAGCGGGGGGAGGCTCTTAAATGAGCAGTTCTTC. The chain links TRBV2 to TRBJ2-1, with 9 bases aligning to TRBD2. V shed 6 bases and J 7 bases; nucleotides not matched to a gene: 19. The CDR3 spans 18 residues. Germline CDR1 SNHLY, CDR2 FYNNEI.

With regard to this clonotype: The junction departs from the called germline gene at one end, perhaps through a read error. The chain links TRBV5-1 to TRBJ2-3; 12 nucleotides match TRBD2. This CDR3 region has 19 residues. Germline V lookup: CDR1 SGHRS, CDR2 YFSETQ. The CDR3 is CASSLAPQLAGGSTDTQYF. CDR3 coding DNA: TGTGCCAGCAGCTTAGCCCCCCAACTAGCGGGAGGCAGCACAGATACGCAGTATTTT.

This clonotype was seen many times. The genes are TRBV18 and TRBJ1-1; a possible D gene is TRBD1 (6 bases). The germline CDR1 and CDR2 sequences are KGHSH and LQKENI. V was shortened by 2 bases and J by 2 bases, with 9 bases between the two germline ends. The CDR3 is made up of 14 amino acids. CDR3: CASSPEGGNTEAFF. The CDR3 DNA is TGTGCCAGCTCACCAGAGGGGGGTAACACTGAAGCTTTCTTT. Looking up the rest from reference TRBV18 and TRBJ1-1 gives the full variable domain: NAGVMQNPRHLVRRRGQEARLRCSPMKGHSHVYWYRQLPEEGLKFMVYLQKENIIDESGMPKERFSAEFPKEGPSILRIQQVVRGDSAAYFCASSPEGGNTEAFFGQGTRLTVV.

This clonotype was seen a few times. The gene calls are TRBV20-1 and TRBJ2-7, with D perhaps TRBD2 (5 bases). The ends were cut back, 1 base at V and 2 bases at J, with 12 bases in the middle. Germline CDR1 DFQATT, CDR2 SNEGSKA (reference sequence). The CDR3 length is 14 residues. In DNA form, the CDR3 reads TGCAGTGCTAGAGTCGGGGTCAGAACCTACGAGCAGTACTTC. Protein product: CSARVGVRTYEQYF.

This clonotype came up many times. The chain links TRBV2 to TRBJ2-1, with D perhaps matching TRBD2 (5 bases). Deletions cut 5 bases from V and 5 bases from J, with 19 bases between. Germline lookup yields CDR1 SNHLY and CDR2 FYNNEI. The CDR3 is made up of 16 amino acids. Written as DNA, the CDR3 is TGTGCCAGCAGTCCCGCGTTGACGGGAAGGGACAATGAGCAGTTCTTC. Translated, it gives CASSPALTGRDNEQFF.

The chain uses TRBV3-2 and TRBJ2-3; no check of the table's D call, TRBD2, against the DNA was made. TRBV3-2 is flagged as a pseudogene. CDR3 length: 20 residues. The CDR3 reads CASSIPKASGRKGRTDTQYF. The DNA of the CDR3 is TGTGCCAGCAGTATTCCCAAAGCTAGCGGGAGAAAAGGGCGCACAGATACGCAGTATTTT.

This clonotype has ten or more counts. The chain employs TRBV2 and TRBJ1-1; perhaps TRBD1 as D (6 bases). Germline CDR1 reads SNHLY; CDR2 reads FYNNEI. The V gene lost 8 bases and the J gene lost 7 bases, with 20 bases spanning the gap. CDR3 length equals 14 residues. The CDR3 spells CASAFWGGQNEAFF. Here the CDR3 DNA reads TGTGCCAGCGCCTTTTGGGGGGGGCAGAATGAAGCTTTCTTT.

This clonotype was seen ten or more times. The chain has TRBV18 and TRBJ1-2; D gene uncertain. The ends were cut back, 5 bases at V and 0 bases at J, with 7 bases in the middle. The CDR3 covers 13 residues. The germline CDR1 and CDR2 sequences are KGHSH and LQKENI. The CDR3 here is CASSSTSNYGYTF. In DNA, the CDR3 is TGTGCCAGCTCATCGACATCTAACTATGGCTACACCTTC.

This clonotype was detected ten times or more. This chain joins TRBV5-1 and TRBJ2-7, with 12 bases identical to TRBD2. The CDR3 spans 22 residues. J lost 4 bases, V lost 1 base, and 24 bases had no gene match. Germline-derived CDR1 and CDR2 are SGHRS and YFSETQ. The CDR3 here is CASSLWGTKDSKTSGSRYEQYF. CDR3 nucleotide sequence: TGCGCCAGCAGCTTGTGGGGGACCAAGGACTCCAAGACTAGCGGGAGTAGGTACGAGCAGTACTTC.

This clonotype was found many times. The chain has TRBV6-1 and TRBJ2-3; 8 nucleotides agree with TRBD2. Germline assignment: CDR1 MNHNS and CDR2 SASEGT. The CDR3 has 17 residues. The trim removed 1 base at V and 5 bases at J, leaving 11 bases unmatched. CDR3 loop: CASSEGTGRAGIDTQYF. CDR3 coding DNA: TGTGCCAGCAGTGAAGGGACCGGGAGGGCAGGGATAGATACGCAGTATTTT.

The table lists this clonotype with many counts. This rearrangement joins TRBV7-3 to TRBJ2-5; D is unclear. Trimming shortened V by 1 base and J by 3 bases, and 6 bases separated the two germline ends. The germline V gene encodes CDR1 SGHTA and CDR2 FQGTGA. The CDR3 totals 13 residues. CDR3 nucleotide sequence: TGTGCCAGCAGCTTAAGTCGGGAAGAGACCCAGTACTTC. Protein product: CASSLSREETQYF.

This rearrangement joins TRBV12-3 or TRBV12-4 to TRBJ2-1; D may match TRBD1 or TRBD2 (6 bases each). V was trimmed by 3 bases and J by 4 bases, leaving 16 bases between them. This CDR3 has 16 amino acids. CDR3 nucleotides: TGTGCCAGCAGTTTTCGGGGGCTGACTGGGTACAATGAGCAGTTCTTC. Translated, it gives CASSFRGLTGYNEQFF.

This clonotype was recorded at least ten times. The V and J genes are TRBV12-3 or TRBV12-4 and TRBJ1-6; D remains unclear. The CDR3 consists of 14 residues. Trimming shortened V by 2 bases and J by 10 bases, and 12 bases separated the two germline ends. CDR3 nucleotide sequence: TGTGCCAGCAGTTTACCCAATTTCGGCTCACCCCTCCACTTT. Protein: CASSLPNFGSPLHF.

This clonotype has a count of ten or more. The chain joins TRBV28 to TRBJ1-1, with D possibly TRBD1 on 5 matching bases. Germline V gene data show CDR1 as MDHEN and CDR2 as SYDVKM. V lost 0 bases and J lost 0, with 8 bases in between. This CDR3 comprises 15 residues. The DNA of the CDR3 is TGTGCCAGCAGTTTATGGACAGTTATGAACACTGAAGCTTTCTTT. Amino acids: CASSLWTVMNTEAFF.

The chain has TRBV7-9 and TRBJ2-7; 11 bases map to TRBD2. Germline CDR1 and CDR2: SEHNR and FQNEAQ (reference sequence). CDR3 length: 16 residues. With V trimmed by 1 base and J by 0 bases, 2 bases remained unmatched. CDR3 in DNA: TGTGCCAGCAGCTTAGTCACTAGCGGGAGCTCCTACGAGCAGTACTTC. It specifies CASSLVTSGSSYEQYF. The entire variable domain, with the rest obtained from reference TRBV7-9 and TRBJ2-7, is as follows: DTGVSQNPRHKITKRGQNVTFRCDPISEHNRLYWYRQTLGQGPEFLTYFQNEAQLEKSRLLSDRFSAERPKGSFSTLEIQRTEQGDSAMYLCASSLVTSGSSYEQYFGPGTRLTVT.

Ten or more counts support this clonotype. CDR3 sequence: CASSRGGGSISDTQYF. The CDR3 DNA is TGTGCCAGCAGCCGTGGCGGCGGGAGTATCTCAGATACGCAGTATTTT. The chain carries TRBV7-2 and TRBJ2-3; TRBD2 matches 7 bases. The V gene's germline CDR1 is SGHTA and CDR2 FQGNSA. The CDR3 loop spans 16 amino acids. Trimming took 5 bases from V and 4 from J; bases not matched to a gene: 12. Together with reference TRBV7-2 and TRBJ2-3, the CDR3 gives the full variable domain: GAGVSQSPSNKVTEKGKDVELRCDPISGHTALYWYRQSLGQGLEFLIYFQGNSAPDKSGLPSDRFSAERTGGSVSTLTIQRTQQEDSAVYLCASSRGGGSISDTQYFGPGTRLTVL.

This clonotype was observed many times. The chain links TRBV5-1 to TRBJ2-7; 8 bases align to TRBD1. With 3 bases clipped from V and 7 bases from J, the junction kept 12 bases outside the gene matches. The CDR3 loop spans 15 amino acids. CDR1 is SGHRS, CDR2 YFSETQ, per germline. The DNA of the CDR3 is TGCGCCAGCAGCTCGACACGGGGAACAGGGGGTGAGCAGTACTTC. It codes for CASSSTRGTGGEQYF.